Listed below are T cell receptor beta chains from one sample, sequenced in a study of glioma-infiltrating T cells. MiXCR, applied by TCRdb to the multiplex PCR reads, yields one record per CDR3 protein. Of roughly 130,000 distinct CDR3 sequences in the sample, 24% were seen once. Sequencing used glioma tissue, nonneoplastic brain tissue, or PBMCs (not recorded which). The receptors here all came from a human donor with low-grade glioma or glioblastoma, undergoing nonglioma brain surgery, or in good health (not recorded which). CDR3s include the opening cysteine and the closing phenylalanine or tryptophan. A D gene is named only where the DNA matches it firmly. Size is omitted from some rows. Given values are once, few, many or a class for expanded clones.

TRBV2	.	.	TRBJ2-3	TGTGCCAGCAGGGGAGACAGTAGCACAGATACGCAGTATTTT	CASRGDSSTDTQYF
TRBV18	few	.	TRBJ1-2	TGTGCCAGCTCACGGGGCCGTCCCCATGCGGAGGATGGCTACACCTTC	CASSRGRPHAEDGYTF
TRBV6-2/TRBV6-3	medium-sized	.	TRBJ2-3	TGTGCCAGCAGTTACATTGGCGGACCCACAGATACGCAGTATTTT	CASSYIGGPTDTQYF
TRBV4-3	.	TRBD2	TRBJ2-3	TGCGCCAGCAGCCCAGGACTAGCGGGGGGGCCGAAAACAGATACGCAGTATTTT	CASSPGLAGGPKTDTQYF
TRBV6-1	.	.	TRBJ2-2	TGTGCCAGCAGTCCCTTAGCCGGGCAAGCCGGGGAGCTGTTTTTT	CASSPLAGQAGELFF
TRBV3-1	few	TRBD1	TRBJ1-3	TGTGCCAGCAGCTTACAGGGGTACGGAAACACCATATATTTT	CASSLQGYGNTIYF
TRBV7-2	many	TRBD1	TRBJ1-1	TGTGCCAGCAGTCCTACCGGGACAGGGGCGAACACTGAAGCTTTCTTT	CASSPTGTGANTEAFF
TRBV3-1	many	.	TRBJ1-1	TGTGCCAGCAGCCCCGGCCACTCGAACACTGAAGCTTTCTTT	CASSPGHSNTEAFF
TRBV6-2/TRBV6-3	many	.	TRBJ1-6	TGTGCCAGCAGTTACTCGTCCTGGACAGCCAATTCACCCCTCCACTTT	CASSYSSWTANSPLHF
TRBV12-3/TRBV12-4	.	.	TRBJ1-1	TGTGCCAGCAACTTGGGTCCACCAGCTTTCTTT	CASNLGPPAFF
TRBV25-1	.	TRBD1	TRBJ2-5	TGTGCCAGCAGTGAATGGAAGGGGGCAGAGACCCAGTACTTC	CASSEWKGAETQYF
TRBV7-6	.	TRBD2	TRBJ2-1	TGTGCCAGCAGCTTAATCCTGGGGCCGCGGGGGGCCAATGAGCAGTTCTTC	CASSLILGPRGANEQFF
TRBV30	.	.	TRBJ2-1	TGTGCCTCACGGGCCTCCTACAATGAGCAGTTCTTC	CASRASYNEQFF
TRBV6-1	many	TRBD2	TRBJ2-3	TGTGCCAGCAGTGATCTAGCGGGGGCCTGGGATACGCAGTATTTT	CASSDLAGAWDTQYF
TRBV29-1	.	TRBD2	TRBJ2-1	TGCAGCGTTGACGGGGAAGGACTAGCTGGTAATGAGCAGTTCTTC	CSVDGEGLAGNEQFF
TRBV2	.	TRBD1	TRBJ1-1	TGTGCCAGCAGCAAGACAGGGGGTCGAACTGAAGCTTTCTTT	CASSKTGGRTEAFF
TRBV11-2	.	.	TRBJ1-1	TGTGCCAGCAGCCACCCTCGCCGGCCCAGGGCTTTCTTT	CASSHPRRPRAFF
TRBV12-3/TRBV12-4	few	.	TRBJ2-3	TGTGCCAGCAGTTTAAAGGGGGGTAGCACAGATACGCAGTATTTT	CASSLKGGSTDTQYF
TRBV3-1	.	TRBD2	TRBJ2-5	TGTGCCAGCAGCCAAAGCGATCCGGTAGCGGGACCCCAAGAGACCCAGTACTTC	CASSQSDPVAGPQETQYF
TRBV7-2	.	.	TRBJ2-3	TGTGCCAGCAGCGCCAGGCCCCGAGCAAGCACAGATACGCAGTATTTT	CASSARPRASTDTQYF
TRBV29-1	.	.	TRBJ1-1	TGCAGCGTTGCCGATAACCTAAACACTGAAGCTTTCTTT	CSVADNLNTEAFF
TRBV20-1	.	.	TRBJ1-1	TGCAGTGCGGCAGACGGATCGGGCACTGAAGCTTTCTTT	CSAADGSGTEAFF
TRBV24-1	many	.	TRBJ2-3	TGTGCCACCAGTGCCCTAGGGCTGACGCAGTATTTT	CATSALGLTQYF
TRBV5-1	.	.	TRBJ2-1	TGCGCCAGCAGCTTCCAGAGCTCCTACAATGAGCAGTTCTTC	CASSFQSSYNEQFF
TRBV15	many	TRBD1	TRBJ1-4	TGTGCCACCAGCAGGCAGGGGGCTAATGAAAAACTGTTTTTT	CATSRQGANEKLFF
TRBV3-1	few	.	TRBJ2-1	TGTGCCAGCAGCACCAGACCCGAGGTCAATGAGCAGTTCTTC	CASSTRPEVNEQFF
TRBV11-3	few	.	TRBJ1-1	TGTGCCAGCAGCTTAGGTCGGGCAAGCACTGAAGCTTTCTTT	CASSLGRASTEAFF
TRBV4-1	.	.	TRBJ2-1	TGCGCCAGCAGCCAATCAAGGACAAAACGCCCCAATGAGCAGTTCTTC	CASSQSRTKRPNEQFF
TRBV24-1	few	.	TRBJ1-2	TGTGCCACCAGTCCTCCATTGACAGGTAAAGGTGGCTACACCTTC	CATSPPLTGKGGYTF
TRBV20-1	few	.	TRBJ1-3	TGCAGTGCTTCTCCACGACAGCCTGGAAACACCATATATTTT	CSASPRQPGNTIYF
TRBV2	.	.	TRBJ2-2	TGTGCCAGCAGCGAGGGCCTTTCACAGCTGTTTTTT	CASSEGLSQLFF
TRBV2	.	.	TRBJ2-1	TGTGCCAGCAGTGGTTTCACCTTCAATGAGCAGTTCTTC	CASSGFTFNEQFF
TRBV12-3/TRBV12-4	.	TRBD1	TRBJ1-1	TGTGCCAGCAGCCCCGACAGGGCGAACACTGAAGCTTTCTTT	CASSPDRANTEAFF
TRBV24-1	few	.	TRBJ2-1	TGTGCCACCAGTGATCCAGGGTTCCGGAACAATGAGCAGTTCTTC	CATSDPGFRNNEQFF
TRBV4-2	few	TRBD2	TRBJ2-5	TGTGCCAGCAGCCAAGATAACCCTAGCGGGGGTCCCAGAGAGACCCAGTACTTC	CASSQDNPSGGPRETQYF
TRBV7-2	few	.	TRBJ1-2	TGTGCCAGCAGCTTAGTCGCGGACAACTATGGCTACACCTTC	CASSLVADNYGYTF
TRBV25-1	many	.	TRBJ1-1	TGTGCCAGCAGTACCCTCAGTGAAGCTTTCTTT	CASSTLSEAFF
TRBV3-1	few	.	TRBJ1-5	TGTGCCAGCAGCCAAAGTGTTAACGGACTCCAGCATTTT	CASSQSVNGLQHF
TRBV7-6	.	.	TRBJ2-6	TGTGCCAGCAGCTCTCAAGGGACGGGCAAAGGGGCCAGCGTCCTGACTTTC	CASSSQGTGKGASVLTF
TRBV7-2	few	TRBD2	TRBJ2-1	TGTGCCAGCACCGATCAGCGGGGGGGCACCTACAATGAGCAGTTCTTC	CASTDQRGGTYNEQFF
TRBV6-5	.	TRBD2	TRBJ2-1	TGTGCCAGCAGTTTCAGCGGGGGGGCCCTTTACAATAAGCAGTTCTTC	CASSFSGGALYNKQFF
TRBV7-8	.	TRBD1	TRBJ1-3	TGTGCCAGCTCACCGACAGGGTATACTGGAAACACCATATATTTT	CASSPTGYTGNTIYF
TRBV2	few	TRBD1	TRBJ2-1	TGTGCCAGCAGTAAGGGACAGGCTTGGGGTGAGCAGTTCTTC	CASSKGQAWGEQFF
TRBV7-2	.	.	TRBJ2-3	TGTGCCAGCAGGTTTAGGGTTGGCGCAGATACGCAGTATTTT	CASRFRVGADTQYF
TRBV2	many	.	TRBJ2-3	TGTGCCAGCAGTGTCGGACCGAGCACAGATACGCAGTATTTT	CASSVGPSTDTQYF
TRBV6-1	many	.	TRBJ2-1	TGTGCCAGCAGCTCCCCGTCGGCCCACGTTTTCAATGAGCAGTTCTTC	CASSSPSAHVFNEQFF
TRBV14	few	.	TRBJ2-3	TGTGCCAGCAGCCAAGGGTGGGGCAGGCCGAGCACAGATACGCAGTATTTT	CASSQGWGRPSTDTQYF
TRBV20-1	many	TRBD1	TRBJ1-2	TGCAGTGCCCCCGACAGGGTTGTAGTTGGCTACACCTTC	CSAPDRVVVGYTF
TRBV7-6	few	TRBD2	TRBJ2-1	TGTGCCAGCAGCCCTTTGTGGGCGGGGGGGGAACAGTTCTTC	CASSPLWAGGEQFF
TRBV5-1	few	.	TRBJ2-3	TGCGCCAGCAGCTTGGGCTCCCTCCTGACAGATACGCAGTATTTT	CASSLGSLLTDTQYF
TRBV7-2	few	.	TRBJ2-1	TGTGCCAGCAGCAAAGTGGACATTCGGACAGTGAACAATGAGCAGTTCTTC	CASSKVDIRTVNNEQFF
TRBV6-6	many	.	TRBJ2-5	TGTGCCAGCAGTTACGGTTCAGGGCAAGAGACCCAGTACTTC	CASSYGSGQETQYF
TRBV6-1	many	.	TRBJ1-5	TGTGCCAGCAGTTTACATAGCAATCAGCCCCAGCATTTT	CASSLHSNQPQHF
TRBV12-3/TRBV12-4	few	TRBD1	TRBJ2-5	TGTGCCAGCAGTCCGGGGACAGCCCAAGAGACCCAGTACTTC	CASSPGTAQETQYF
TRBV2	many	.	TRBJ1-2	TGTGCCAGCAGTCCTATGACAGGCGCTTATGGCTACACCTTC	CASSPMTGAYGYTF